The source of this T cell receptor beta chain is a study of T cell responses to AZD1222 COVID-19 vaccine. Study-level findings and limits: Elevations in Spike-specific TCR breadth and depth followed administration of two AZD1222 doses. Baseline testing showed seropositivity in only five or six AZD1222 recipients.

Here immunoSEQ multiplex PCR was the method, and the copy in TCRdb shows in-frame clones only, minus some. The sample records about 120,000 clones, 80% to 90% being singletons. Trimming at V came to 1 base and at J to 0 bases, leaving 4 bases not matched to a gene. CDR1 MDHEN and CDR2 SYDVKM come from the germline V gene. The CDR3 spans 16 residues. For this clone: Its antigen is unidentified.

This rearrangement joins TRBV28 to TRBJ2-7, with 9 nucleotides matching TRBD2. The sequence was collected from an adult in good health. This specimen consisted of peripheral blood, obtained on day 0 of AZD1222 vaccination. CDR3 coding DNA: TGTGCCAGCAGTTTATTGCTAGCGGGGACCTCCTACGAGCAGTACTTC. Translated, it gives CASSLLLAGTSYEQYF.